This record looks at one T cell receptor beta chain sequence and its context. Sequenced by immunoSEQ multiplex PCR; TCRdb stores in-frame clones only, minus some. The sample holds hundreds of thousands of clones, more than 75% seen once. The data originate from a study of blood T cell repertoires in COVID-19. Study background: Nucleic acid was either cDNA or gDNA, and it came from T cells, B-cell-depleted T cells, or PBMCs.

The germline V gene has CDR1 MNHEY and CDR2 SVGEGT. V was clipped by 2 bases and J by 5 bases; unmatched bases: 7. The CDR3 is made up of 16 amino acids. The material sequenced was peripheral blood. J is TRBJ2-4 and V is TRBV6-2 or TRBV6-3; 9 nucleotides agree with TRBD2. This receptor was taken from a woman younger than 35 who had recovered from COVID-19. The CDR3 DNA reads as TGTGCCAGCAGTTACAATGCGGGAGGGCCGGAAAACATTCAGTACTTC. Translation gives CASSYNAGGPENIQYF.